This TCR beta chain stems from a study of T-cell reconstitution after alpha-beta-depleted transplantation in children. Study-level points and caveats: T cells produced anew were the main source of T-cell counts and diversity one year after transplant.

Preparation of the TCRbeta library used unique molecular identifiers. A single record per CDR3 protein comes from TCRdb applying MiXCR to the PCR reads. The sample holds about 980,000 distinct CDR3 sequences; roughly 29% are singletons and the top ten take 28%. The table lists this clonotype with many counts. Its specificity is not known. V was pared by 4 bases and J by 6 bases, with 17 bases between. The V gene's germline CDR1 is SGHRS and CDR2 YFSETQ. There are 14 residues in the CDR3. The sample was PBMCs, mostly from graft donor cells, taken 360 days after TCRalphabeta/CD19-depleted stem cell transplant. The TCR comes from a boy less than two years old who had a stem cell transplant for SCID, so the T cells may come from the graft donor. The chain has TRBV5-1 and TRBJ2-7; D gene unclear. CDR3 nucleotide sequence: TGCGCCAGCAGCAGTCCTGGGTCCTCGGGCGAGCAGTACTTC. Protein: CASSSPGSSGEQYF.